This is a list of T cell receptor beta chains from one sample in a study of response to subunit inactivated influenza vaccine. Each CDR3 protein is one row after TCRdb ran MiXCR on the RT-PCR reads. The data hold about 530,000 distinct CDR3 sequences, with 12% observed a single time. The sample here was PBMCs from blood, taken on the day of vaccination. The receptors derive from a man between 45 and 60 years old who received an inactivated influenza vaccine. Each CDR3 is given with its conserved first and last residue. Each record gives: V gene, J gene, D gene, clone size, CDR3 DNA, CDR3 protein. A D gene is named only where the DNA matches it firmly. Part of the rows lack a size; the others show once, few, many or a class for expanded clones.

v_call: TRBV7-9
j_call: TRBJ2-7
d_call: NA
clone_size: many
cdr3_nt: TGTGCCAGCAGCTTAGCGAGCGGGCAAAAGGCCTACGAGCAGTACTTC
cdr3_aa: CASSLASGQKAYEQYF

v_call: TRBV2
j_call: TRBJ1-2
d_call: NA
clone_size: few
cdr3_nt: TGTGCCAGTGGACAGAAGGCGACAATCTATGGCTACACCTTC
cdr3_aa: CASGQKATIYGYTF

v_call: TRBV6-2/TRBV6-3
j_call: TRBJ2-7
d_call: TRBD2
clone_size: few
cdr3_nt: TGTGCCAGCAGTATAGCGGGGGGAATATTCGAGCAGTACTTC
cdr3_aa: CASSIAGGIFEQYF

v_call: TRBV29-1
j_call: TRBJ2-3
d_call: NA
clone_size: NA
cdr3_nt: TGCAGCGTTCGGCGCAAGATCACAGATACGCAGTATTTT
cdr3_aa: CSVRRKITDTQYF

v_call: TRBV6-4
j_call: TRBJ2-1
d_call: TRBD2
clone_size: NA
cdr3_nt: TGTGCCAGCAGTGTCATCGGGGGGGCAAATGAGCAGTTCTTC
cdr3_aa: CASSVIGGANEQFF

v_call: TRBV5-1
j_call: TRBJ1-3
d_call: NA
clone_size: many
cdr3_nt: TGCGCCAGCAGCTTGAGTCTCTCTGGAAACACCATATATTTT
cdr3_aa: CASSLSLSGNTIYF

v_call: TRBV20-1
j_call: TRBJ2-3
d_call: NA
clone_size: few
cdr3_nt: TGCAGTGCTAGGTGGAGCACAGATACGCAGTATTTT
cdr3_aa: CSARWSTDTQYF

v_call: TRBV28
j_call: TRBJ1-2
d_call: NA
clone_size: NA
cdr3_nt: TGTGCCAGCAGTTTTCGGGGGGCGGGCTATGGCTACACCTTC
cdr3_aa: CASSFRGAGYGYTF

v_call: TRBV14
j_call: TRBJ2-3
d_call: NA
clone_size: few
cdr3_nt: TGTGCCAGCAGCCAAGATTGGGCTAGCCCTAGCACAGATACGCAGTATTTT
cdr3_aa: CASSQDWASPSTDTQYF

v_call: TRBV6-2/TRBV6-3
j_call: TRBJ1-5
d_call: NA
clone_size: few
cdr3_nt: TGTGCCAGCAGTTACACCCAATCAGGGCTGGGCGGTCAGCCCCAGCATTTT
cdr3_aa: CASSYTQSGLGGQPQHF

v_call: TRBV5-1
j_call: TRBJ2-1
d_call: TRBD2
clone_size: few
cdr3_nt: TGCGCCAGCAGCTTGCTAGGGACTAGCGGGGGGGCCGTCAATGAGCAGTTCTTC
cdr3_aa: CASSLLGTSGGAVNEQFF

v_call: TRBV6-4
j_call: TRBJ2-1
d_call: TRBD1
clone_size: NA
cdr3_nt: TGTGCCCCCCCCCGGGACAGCTACAATGAGCAGTTCTTC
cdr3_aa: CAPPRDSYNEQFF

v_call: TRBV12-3/TRBV12-4
j_call: TRBJ2-5
d_call: TRBD1
clone_size: many
cdr3_nt: TGTGCCAGCAGCCCGGACAGGGTGGAGACCCAGTACTTC
cdr3_aa: CASSPDRVETQYF

v_call: TRBV24-1
j_call: TRBJ2-5
d_call: NA
clone_size: NA
cdr3_nt: TGTGCCACCAGTGATACAGGAGTTCAAGAGACCCAGTACTTC
cdr3_aa: CATSDTGVQETQYF

v_call: TRBV2
j_call: TRBJ2-1
d_call: NA
clone_size: NA
cdr3_nt: TGTGCCAGCAGTGAAGAGCGGCAGGTCGGTGAGCAGTTCTTC
cdr3_aa: CASSEERQVGEQFF

v_call: TRBV5-5
j_call: TRBJ2-7
d_call: TRBD1
clone_size: few
cdr3_nt: TGTGCCAGCAGCTTGTACGGGGGACAGGGGGCCTACGAGCAGTACTTC
cdr3_aa: CASSLYGGQGAYEQYF

v_call: TRBV6-1
j_call: TRBJ2-1
d_call: NA
clone_size: NA
cdr3_nt: TGTGCCAGCAGTGCCGCCGGGGCCGTCTACAATGAGCAGTTCTTC
cdr3_aa: CASSAAGAVYNEQFF

v_call: TRBV20-1
j_call: TRBJ2-2
d_call: TRBD2
clone_size: NA
cdr3_nt: TGCAGTGCTAGAATTAGCGGGGGGGCTTTGAGCACCGGGGAGCTGTTTTTT
cdr3_aa: CSARISGGALSTGELFF

v_call: TRBV12-3/TRBV12-4
j_call: TRBJ2-3
d_call: TRBD2
clone_size: NA
cdr3_nt: TGTGCCAGCAGTCCCGGCATGGGGGGGGTTGTAGATACGCAGTATTTT
cdr3_aa: CASSPGMGGVVDTQYF

v_call: TRBV5-1
j_call: TRBJ1-1
d_call: TRBD1
clone_size: NA
cdr3_nt: TGCGCCAGCAGCTGGAGGACAGGGGGGAACACTGAAGCTTTCTTT
cdr3_aa: CASSWRTGGNTEAFF

v_call: TRBV11-2
j_call: TRBJ2-5
d_call: NA
clone_size: few
cdr3_nt: TGTGCCAGCAGCTTAGTGGGGATCGGGGCAGCACAGCAAGAGACCCAGTACTTC
cdr3_aa: CASSLVGIGAAQQETQYF

v_call: TRBV7-2
j_call: TRBJ2-3
d_call: NA
clone_size: few
cdr3_nt: TGTGCCAGCAGCTTGTTCCAGGGTCCACAAGATACGCAGTATTTT
cdr3_aa: CASSLFQGPQDTQYF

v_call: TRBV18
j_call: TRBJ2-7
d_call: TRBD2
clone_size: few
cdr3_nt: TGTGCCAGCTCACCACGGGAGGGTTACGAGCAGTACTTC
cdr3_aa: CASSPREGYEQYF

v_call: TRBV7-2
j_call: TRBJ2-7
d_call: TRBD2
clone_size: NA
cdr3_nt: TGTGCCAGCAGCGCCCCTCCCCCGGGGGGCTACGAGCAGTACTTC
cdr3_aa: CASSAPPPGGYEQYF

v_call: TRBV2
j_call: TRBJ2-7
d_call: NA
clone_size: NA
cdr3_nt: TGTGCCAGCAGTGATCTGGTCCTCTCCTACGAGCAGTACTTC
cdr3_aa: CASSDLVLSYEQYF

v_call: TRBV10-3
j_call: TRBJ2-7
d_call: TRBD2
clone_size: NA
cdr3_nt: TGTGCCATCAGTGAGGGACTAGGGACTTACGAGCAGTACTTC
cdr3_aa: CAISEGLGTYEQYF

v_call: TRBV5-1
j_call: TRBJ2-3
d_call: NA
clone_size: many
cdr3_nt: TGCGCCAGTAGACGACGGCCAGATCCCACAGATACGCAGTATTTT
cdr3_aa: CASRRRPDPTDTQYF

v_call: TRBV20-1
j_call: TRBJ2-3
d_call: TRBD2
clone_size: few
cdr3_nt: TGCAGTGCTAGCGGGGGGGCAAGAGATACGCAGTATTTT
cdr3_aa: CSASGGARDTQYF

v_call: TRBV10-3
j_call: TRBJ2-7
d_call: NA
clone_size: few
cdr3_nt: TGTGCCATCAGTGGGTCCGGGACCACGGTCTACGAGCAGTACTTC
cdr3_aa: CAISGSGTTVYEQYF

v_call: TRBV7-9
j_call: TRBJ2-3
d_call: TRBD2
clone_size: few
cdr3_nt: TGTGCCACCCATATCTTCTTAGCGGGGGGAACAGATACGCAGTATTTT
cdr3_aa: CATHIFLAGGTDTQYF

v_call: TRBV6-2/TRBV6-3
j_call: TRBJ2-1
d_call: TRBD2
clone_size: few
cdr3_nt: TGTGCCAGCAGTCCTGGGACTAGCGGGGGGGCCAATTACAATGAGCAGTTCTTC
cdr3_aa: CASSPGTSGGANYNEQFF

v_call: TRBV7-9
j_call: TRBJ2-1
d_call: NA
clone_size: once
cdr3_nt: TGTGCCGTCGGAGTAGTTTTACAGAATGAGCAGTTCTTC
cdr3_aa: CAVGVVLQNEQFF

v_call: TRBV12-3/TRBV12-4
j_call: TRBJ2-2
d_call: NA
clone_size: few
cdr3_nt: TGTGCCAGCAGTGAACAGGAAGTGTCCGGGGAGCTGTTTTTT
cdr3_aa: CASSEQEVSGELFF

v_call: TRBV6-5
j_call: TRBJ2-7
d_call: NA
clone_size: many
cdr3_nt: TGTGCCAGCAGTTACTCGATCACGGACTACGAGCAGTACTTC
cdr3_aa: CASSYSITDYEQYF

v_call: TRBV10-3
j_call: TRBJ2-7
d_call: NA
clone_size: few
cdr3_nt: TGTGCCATCAGTGATAAGACAGGCCTCGGCTACGAGCAGTACTTC
cdr3_aa: CAISDKTGLGYEQYF

v_call: TRBV5-1
j_call: TRBJ2-2
d_call: NA
clone_size: NA
cdr3_nt: TGCGCCAGCAGCTTGGCCGGGGTGTCCGCCGGGGAGCTGTTTTTT
cdr3_aa: CASSLAGVSAGELFF

v_call: TRBV25-1
j_call: TRBJ2-2
d_call: NA
clone_size: many
cdr3_nt: TGTGCCAGCAGTGCCCGGGGAAACACCGGGGAGCTGTTTTTT
cdr3_aa: CASSARGNTGELFF

v_call: TRBV5-5
j_call: TRBJ2-2
d_call: NA
clone_size: few
cdr3_nt: TGTGCCAGCAGCGGCAAGCTCGGGACATACACCGGGGAGCTGTTTTTT
cdr3_aa: CASSGKLGTYTGELFF

v_call: TRBV18
j_call: TRBJ2-1
d_call: TRBD2
clone_size: many
cdr3_nt: TGTGCCAGCTCAACCGGTGTCGGGAGGGGTGATGAGCAGTTCTTC
cdr3_aa: CASSTGVGRGDEQFF

v_call: TRBV5-1
j_call: TRBJ1-1
d_call: NA
clone_size: NA
cdr3_nt: TGCGCCAGCAGCCCAGGACGGAGGAGCACTGAAGCTTTCTTT
cdr3_aa: CASSPGRRSTEAFF

v_call: TRBV12-3/TRBV12-4
j_call: TRBJ1-1
d_call: NA
clone_size: few
cdr3_nt: TGTGCCAGCAGTTTAGCGCTTGGTCCGGCGGAAGCTTTCTTT
cdr3_aa: CASSLALGPAEAFF

v_call: TRBV6-5
j_call: TRBJ2-2
d_call: NA
clone_size: NA
cdr3_nt: TGTGCCAGCAGTTACGGGTCACAGGTTAACACCGGGGAGCTGTTTTTT
cdr3_aa: CASSYGSQVNTGELFF

v_call: TRBV11-2
j_call: TRBJ2-5
d_call: TRBD2
clone_size: few
cdr3_nt: TGTGCCAGCAGCCTAAAAGCGGGAGGGCCGTTAGAGACCCAGTACTTC
cdr3_aa: CASSLKAGGPLETQYF

v_call: TRBV5-1
j_call: TRBJ2-7
d_call: NA
clone_size: many
cdr3_nt: TGCGCCAGCAGCTTGGATAGGGGACGTGACGAGCAGTACTTC
cdr3_aa: CASSLDRGRDEQYF

v_call: TRBV11-2
j_call: TRBJ2-1
d_call: TRBD1
clone_size: many
cdr3_nt: TGTGCCAGCAGCTTAGAATTCGGGCAGGGGGCAGGTAATGAGCAGTTCTTC
cdr3_aa: CASSLEFGQGAGNEQFF